This is a list of T cell receptor beta chains from one sample in a study of blood T cell repertoires in COVID-19. The repertoire was sequenced with immunoSEQ multiplex PCR; TCRdb's copy has only in-frame clones and lacks some. The sample shows over 200,000 clones, 80% to 90% of them seen only once. Sequencing input: PBMCs or T cells enriched from blood (not recorded which). All receptors derive from a woman between 50 and 59 years old in a cohort exposed to, infected with or recovered from COVID-19 (not recorded which). CDR3s include the opening cysteine and the closing phenylalanine or tryptophan. A D gene is named only where the DNA matches it firmly. Size is omitted from some rows. Given values are once, few, many or a class for expanded clones.

TRBJ2-7	NA	TRBV9	TRBD1	TGTGCCAGCAGCGCCACCGGGACAGGTGCTGGTGAGCAGTACTTC	CASSATGTGAGEQYF
TRBJ1-2	once	TRBV5-4	NA	TGTGCCAGCAGCTTGGGGGGCCACGCCACCGCATATGGCTACACCTTC	CASSLGGHATAYGYTF
TRBJ1-5	NA	TRBV28	TRBD1	TGTGCCAGCAGCCCCGGGACAGGGTATCAGCCCCAGCATTTT	CASSPGTGYQPQHF
TRBJ2-2	NA	TRBV11-2	TRBD1	TGTGCCAGCAGCCTTATTAACGATGCCCGACAGGGTCGGGAGCTGTTTTTT	CASSLINDARQGRELFF
TRBJ2-5	NA	TRBV5-1	TRBD1	TGCGCCAGCAGCCGAAACGGAAAACAGGGGGAAAAGACCCAGTACTTC	CASSRNGKQGEKTQYF
TRBJ1-1	NA	TRBV27	NA	TGTGCCAGCAGAAAGGGGTGGGGTGAAGCTTTCTTT	CASRKGWGEAFF
TRBJ2-1	NA	TRBV2	TRBD2	TGTGCCAGCAGAGGGAGCGGGGGGGCTTACTCCCCCCAGTTCTTC	CASRGSGGAYSPQFF
TRBJ2-3	NA	TRBV11-2	TRBD2	TGTGCCAGCAGCCCCGGGACTAGCGGGGGAAGGACAGATACGCAGTATTTT	CASSPGTSGGRTDTQYF
TRBJ1-1	NA	TRBV3-1/TRBV3-2	NA	TGTGCCAGCAGACAGTCGGGGGGCACTGAAGCTTTCTTT	CASRQSGGTEAFF
TRBJ1-5	NA	TRBV6-5	NA	TGTGCCAGCAGTTGGGGGGGTGGGCGTCAGCCCCAGCATTTT	CASSWGGGRQPQHF
TRBJ1-3	few	TRBV11-1	NA	TGTGCCAGCAGCCGCAGACAGTTGCCCTCTGGAAACACCATATATTTT	CASSRRQLPSGNTIYF
TRBJ1-1	NA	TRBV6-1	NA	TGTGCCAGCAGTGAAGGGGGAGCAGCTTTCTTT	CASSEGGAAFF
TRBJ1-2	NA	TRBV28	NA	TGTGCCAGCAGTTCTCAGGCGGGGGGCGCCGATGGCTACACCTTC	CASSSQAGGADGYTF
TRBJ1-4	once	TRBV14	NA	TGTGCCAGCAGCCGGCAAGGCGGGCGGGGGGAAAAACTGTTTTTT	CASSRQGGRGEKLFF
TRBJ1-1	NA	TRBV19	TRBD1	TGTGCCAGTAGTGTCGGACAGGGGAACACTGAAGCTTTCTTT	CASSVGQGNTEAFF
TRBJ2-3	NA	TRBV7-3	TRBD2	TGTGCCAGCAGCCCATTCCCGGGGGGGCCAGATACGCAGTATTTT	CASSPFPGGPDTQYF
TRBJ2-6	NA	TRBV5-4	NA	TGTGCCAGAACAGATTCCTCTGGGGCCAACGTCCTGACTTTC	CARTDSSGANVLTF
TRBJ2-5	NA	TRBV5-1	NA	TGCGCCAGCAGCTTGGGGGCCCCTCAAGAGACCCAGTACTTC	CASSLGAPQETQYF
TRBJ1-1	NA	TRBV4-3	TRBD1	TGCGCCAGCAGCCAAGATGGTGATACAGGGGGCACTGAAGCTTTCTTT	CASSQDGDTGGTEAFF
TRBJ2-2	NA	TRBV4-3	TRBD2	TGCGCCAGCAGCCAAGTAGCGGGGGGGCCGGGCACCGGGGAGCTGTTTTTT	CASSQVAGGPGTGELFF
TRBJ1-6	NA	TRBV30	NA	TGTGCCTGGCAATCCGGGACACTTAATTCACCCCTCCACTTT	CAWQSGTLNSPLHF
TRBJ2-1	NA	TRBV7-2	NA	TGTGCCAGCAGCATCCGATGGGGCGATGAGCAGTTCTTC	CASSIRWGDEQFF
TRBJ1-1	NA	TRBV25-1	NA	TGTGCCAGCAGTGAATGGCGAGAGGGGGTCAAGAACACTGAAGCTTTCTTT	CASSEWREGVKNTEAFF
TRBJ2-2	NA	TRBV27	TRBD1	TGTGCCAGCAGCCGAGGACAGGGCTGGAACACCGGGGAGCTGTTTTTT	CASSRGQGWNTGELFF
TRBJ2-7	NA	TRBV2	NA	TGTGCCAGCAGTCAAACCTACGAGCAGTACTTC	CASSQTYEQYF
TRBJ1-6	NA	TRBV18	NA	TGTGCCAGCGCTCCACCGAACGCAGGGGACAATTCACCCCTCCACTTT	CASAPPNAGDNSPLHF
TRBJ2-5	NA	TRBV19	TRBD2	TGTGCCAGTAGTAGTTCTAGCGGGGTTCTCCAAGAGACCCAGTACTTC	CASSSSSGVLQETQYF
TRBJ1-2	NA	TRBV15	NA	TGTGCCACCAGCAGAGAGAGGGGGTTTGACTATGGCTACACCTTC	CATSRERGFDYGYTF
TRBJ1-1	NA	TRBV10-1	NA	TGCGCCAGCAGTGAACGAGGGCGCCGGGCTTTCTTT	CASSERGRRAFF
TRBJ1-2	NA	TRBV28	NA	TGTGCCAGCGCCCCGGGGGTTGACTATGGCTACACCTTC	CASAPGVDYGYTF
TRBJ2-3	NA	TRBV7-9	TRBD1	TGTGCCAGCAGCACAGGGACAGGGTGGGCTACGCAGTATTTT	CASSTGTGWATQYF
TRBJ2-7	NA	TRBV10-3	NA	TGTGCCATCAGTGAGAGGAGAGGTAACGAGCAGTACTTC	CAISERRGNEQYF
TRBJ1-3	NA	TRBV19	TRBD1	TGTGCCACGAAAGGCGGACAGGGGGCGCATAACACCATATATTTT	CATKGGQGAHNTIYF
TRBJ2-1	medium-sized	TRBV4-3	NA	TGCGCCAGCAGCCAAGATGCGGGGAGCTCCTACAATGAGCAGTTCTTC	CASSQDAGSSYNEQFF
TRBJ1-5	NA	TRBV11-1	NA	TGTGCCAGCAGCCCCCCGATTCGGGGGGCTCAGCCCCAGCATTTT	CASSPPIRGAQPQHF
TRBJ1-4	NA	TRBV19	NA	TGTGCCACTACCCGAAGATCGGACAGCGTTAATGAAAAACTGTTTTTT	CATTRRSDSVNEKLFF
TRBJ2-3	NA	TRBV7-9	TRBD1	TGTGCCAGCACCCCCGGACAGGTGACAGATACGCAGTATTTT	CASTPGQVTDTQYF
TRBJ2-5	NA	TRBV7-2	TRBD2	TGTGCCAGCAGCCTACACTCTGGGACTAGCGGGGGGGCGCAGACCCAGTACTTC	CASSLHSGTSGGAQTQYF
TRBJ1-6	NA	TRBV2	NA	TGTGCCAGCAGGATTACGAGGGGGTCCTATAATTCACCCCTCCACTTT	CASRITRGSYNSPLHF
TRBJ2-7	NA	TRBV2	TRBD1	TGTGCCAGCAGTGAAGAGGGACAGGCGGAGCAGTACTTC	CASSEEGQAEQYF
TRBJ1-2	NA	TRBV12-3/TRBV12-4	NA	TGTGCCAGCAGCCGCAGCTATGGCTACACCTTC	CASSRSYGYTF
TRBJ1-5	NA	TRBV28	TRBD1	TGTGCCAGCAGTGACACGACAGGGGGACAGCCCCAGCATTTT	CASSDTTGGQPQHF
TRBJ1-2	NA	TRBV29-1	TRBD1	TGCAGCGTGGACAGGGGCTTCTATGGCTACACCTTC	CSVDRGFYGYTF
TRBJ1-2	NA	TRBV6-6	NA	TGTGCCAGCAGCCGGGACCGTCAGGGGGGCTACACCTTC	CASSRDRQGGYTF
TRBJ1-6	NA	TRBV2	NA	TGTGCCAGCACCCAGGATGATTCACCCCTCCACTTT	CASTQDDSPLHF
TRBJ1-5	NA	TRBV2	NA	TGTGCCAGCAGTGAAGGAAGGCGGATCAATCAGCCCCAGCATTTT	CASSEGRRINQPQHF
TRBJ1-2	NA	TRBV13	NA	TGTGCCAGCAGCCTCCGTGGGTCGGGTGGCTACACCTTC	CASSLRGSGGYTF
TRBJ2-1	NA	TRBV5-1	NA	TGCGCCAGCAGCGATCCGACCGGAGGGGCGGCTAGGTCCTACAATGAGCAGTTCTTC	CASSDPTGGAARSYNEQFF